This T cell receptor beta chain was recovered during a study of control samples from healthy donors and cancer patients. Only in-frame clones appear in the TCRdb table, and some are missing; sequencing was by immunoSEQ multiplex PCR. The data contain some 140,000 clones, roughly 86% of them seen just once; the ten biggest clones take up over 6.5%. Between the trimmed V and J ends, which lost 2 bases and 4 bases, there was a span of 12 bases. CDR1 is LNHDA, CDR2 SQIVND, per germline (reference sequence). The CDR3 sequence is 15 residues long. The clonotype was recovered from a man between 50 and 59 years old with head and neck cancer. Sequencing input: PBMCs. The chain couples TRBV19 to TRBJ1-5; no clear D gene. For the CDR3, the DNA is TGTGCCAGTAGTATATCTACGACGGCAAATCAGCCCCAGCATTTT. This translates into CASSISTTANQPQHF.